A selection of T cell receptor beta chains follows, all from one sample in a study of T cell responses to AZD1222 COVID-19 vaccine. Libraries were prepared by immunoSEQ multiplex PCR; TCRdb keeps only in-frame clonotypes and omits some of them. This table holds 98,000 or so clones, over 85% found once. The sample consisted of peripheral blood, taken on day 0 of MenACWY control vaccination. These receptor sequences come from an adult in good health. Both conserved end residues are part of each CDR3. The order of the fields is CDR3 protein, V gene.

cdr3_aa: CASSPGPDTSNQPQHF; v_call: TRBV27
cdr3_aa: CASSVRQGATTGNTIYF; v_call: TRBV9
cdr3_aa: CASSTGGAQSYEQYF; v_call: TRBV6-5
cdr3_aa: CARETGEGYTF; v_call: TRBV19
cdr3_aa: CASSSGTPNTEAFF; v_call: TRBV28
cdr3_aa: CASSSDSEQYF; v_call: TRBV2
cdr3_aa: CASTSPRANTGELFF; v_call: TRBV7-2
cdr3_aa: CASRLTDNYGYTF; v_call: TRBV19
cdr3_aa: CAISESTRGRGGSYEQYF; v_call: TRBV10-3
cdr3_aa: CASSRTSFYEQYF; v_call: TRBV12-3/TRBV12-4
cdr3_aa: CASSYPTAKGANARYTEAFF; v_call: TRBV6-2/TRBV6-3
cdr3_aa: CASRGGRSGANVLTF; v_call: TRBV19
cdr3_aa: CASSLGDRAYGYTF; v_call: TRBV7-3
cdr3_aa: CASSQDVSGTHYEQYF; v_call: TRBV3-1/TRBV3-2
cdr3_aa: CASSLGGEIRGEGYTF; v_call: TRBV28
cdr3_aa: CASSFGQGLRNTEAFF; v_call: TRBV11-2
cdr3_aa: CAYQGAGGEETQYF; v_call: TRBV30
cdr3_aa: CASSQVPGGPNEKLFF; v_call: TRBV4-2
cdr3_aa: CASSLGLLAVANTEAFF; v_call: TRBV5-5
cdr3_aa: CSACSYNEQFF; v_call: TRBV20-1
cdr3_aa: CASRGLNTGELFF; v_call: TRBV10-1
cdr3_aa: CASSLKGGDRGTGELFF; v_call: TRBV2
cdr3_aa: CASSLADYEQYF; v_call: TRBV6-5
cdr3_aa: CASREGLNTEAFF; v_call: TRBV2
cdr3_aa: CASSLWTGGDYGYTF; v_call: TRBV6-5
cdr3_aa: CASSTQQGVITEAFF; v_call: TRBV9